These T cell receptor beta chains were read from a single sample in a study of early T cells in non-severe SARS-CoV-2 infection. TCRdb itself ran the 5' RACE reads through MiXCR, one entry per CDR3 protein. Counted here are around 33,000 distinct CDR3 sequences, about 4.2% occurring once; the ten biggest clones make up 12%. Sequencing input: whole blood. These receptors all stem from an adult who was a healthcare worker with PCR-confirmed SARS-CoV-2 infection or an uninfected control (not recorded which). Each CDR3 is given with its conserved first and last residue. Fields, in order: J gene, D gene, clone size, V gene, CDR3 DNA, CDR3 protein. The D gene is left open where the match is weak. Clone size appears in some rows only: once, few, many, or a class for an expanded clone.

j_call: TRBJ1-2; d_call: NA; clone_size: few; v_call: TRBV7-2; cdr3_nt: TGTGCCAGCAGCATACAGGGCTCATCCAACTATGGCTACACCTTC; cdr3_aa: CASSIQGSSNYGYTF
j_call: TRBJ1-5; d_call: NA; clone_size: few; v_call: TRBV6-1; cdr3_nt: TGTGCCAGCAGTGAACGACTTCCGACAGGATCGATGGGCAATCAGCCCCAGCATTTT; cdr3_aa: CASSERLPTGSMGNQPQHF
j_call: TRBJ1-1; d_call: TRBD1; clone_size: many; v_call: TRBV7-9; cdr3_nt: TGTGCCAGCAGCGCTTCCGGGACAGAGGGTGAAGCTTTCTTT; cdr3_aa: CASSASGTEGEAFF
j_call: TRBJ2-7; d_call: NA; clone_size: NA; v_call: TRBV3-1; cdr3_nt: TGTGCCAGCAGCCAATCACGGTTCGAGCAGTACTTC; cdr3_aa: CASSQSRFEQYF
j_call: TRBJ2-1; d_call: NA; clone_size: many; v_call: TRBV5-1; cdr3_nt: TGCGCCAGCAGCTTGACTTTGTTGGGGGGCGATGAGCAGTTCTTC; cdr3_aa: CASSLTLLGGDEQFF
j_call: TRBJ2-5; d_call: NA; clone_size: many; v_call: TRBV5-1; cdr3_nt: TGCGCCAGCTGGGGGGACAGCCAAGAGACCCAGTACTTC; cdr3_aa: CASWGDSQETQYF
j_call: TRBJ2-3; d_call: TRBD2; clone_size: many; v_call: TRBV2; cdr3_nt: TGTGCCAGCAAACTAGCGGGAGGGTCAGATACGCAGTATTTT; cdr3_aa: CASKLAGGSDTQYF
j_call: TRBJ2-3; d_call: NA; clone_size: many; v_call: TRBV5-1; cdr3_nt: TGCGCCAGCAGCTATCTTCCGACAGCCTCTAGCACAGATACGCAGTATTTT; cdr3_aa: CASSYLPTASSTDTQYF
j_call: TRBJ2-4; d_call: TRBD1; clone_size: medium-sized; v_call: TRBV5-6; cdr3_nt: TGTGCCAGCAGCCCAACAGGGGGAAACATTCAGTACTTC; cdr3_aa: CASSPTGGNIQYF
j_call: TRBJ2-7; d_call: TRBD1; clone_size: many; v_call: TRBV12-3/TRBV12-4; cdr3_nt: TGTGCCAGCAGTTTATACCGGGACAGGGGCCTCTACGAGCAGTACTTC; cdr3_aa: CASSLYRDRGLYEQYF
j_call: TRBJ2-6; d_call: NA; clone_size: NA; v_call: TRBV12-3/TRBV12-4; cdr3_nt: TGTGCCAGCAGTTTAGGGGGATTTGGGGCCAACGTCCTGACTTTC; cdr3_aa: CASSLGGFGANVLTF
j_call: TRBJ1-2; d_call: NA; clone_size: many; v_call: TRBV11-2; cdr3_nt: TGTGCCAGCAGCTTAGGACATAACTATGGCTACACCTTC; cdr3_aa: CASSLGHNYGYTF
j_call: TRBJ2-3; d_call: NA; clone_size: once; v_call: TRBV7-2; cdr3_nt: TGTGCCAGCAGCTTGATTGACAAAGCAGATACGCAGTATTTT; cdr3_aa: CASSLIDKADTQYF
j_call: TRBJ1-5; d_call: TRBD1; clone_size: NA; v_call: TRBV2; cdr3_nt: TGTGCCAGCAGGGGGGACAGCAATAGCAATCAGCCCCAGCATTTT; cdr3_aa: CASRGDSNSNQPQHF
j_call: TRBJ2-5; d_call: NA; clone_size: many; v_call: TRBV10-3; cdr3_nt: TGTGCCACTGAACCGGGTCCTAAAGAGACCCAGTACTTC; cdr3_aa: CATEPGPKETQYF
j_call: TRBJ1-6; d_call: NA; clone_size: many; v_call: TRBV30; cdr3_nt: TGTGCCTGGAGTGAGGACATCAACACACCCCTCCACTTT; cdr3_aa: CAWSEDINTPLHF
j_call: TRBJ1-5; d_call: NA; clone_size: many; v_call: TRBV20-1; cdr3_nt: TGCAGTGCCGTGGACTGGACATATAGCAATCAGCCCCAGCATTTT; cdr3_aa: CSAVDWTYSNQPQHF
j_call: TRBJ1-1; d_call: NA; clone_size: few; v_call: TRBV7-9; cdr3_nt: TGTGCCAGCAGCTTAGTTTTAGTGACTGAAGCTTTCTTT; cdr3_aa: CASSLVLVTEAFF
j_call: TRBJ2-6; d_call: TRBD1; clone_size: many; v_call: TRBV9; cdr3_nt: TGTGCCAGCAGCCCGGGACAGGGGGGTCCTGGGGCCAACGTCCTGACTTTC; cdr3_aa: CASSPGQGGPGANVLTF
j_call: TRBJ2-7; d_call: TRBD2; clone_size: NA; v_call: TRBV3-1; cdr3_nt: TGTGCCAGCAGCTCGCCCGGGACTAGCGGAGCCTACGAGCAGTACTTC; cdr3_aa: CASSSPGTSGAYEQYF
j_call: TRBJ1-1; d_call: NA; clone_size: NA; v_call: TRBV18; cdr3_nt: TGTGCCAGCTCACCGAGTGTGAACACTGAAGCTTTCTTT; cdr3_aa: CASSPSVNTEAFF
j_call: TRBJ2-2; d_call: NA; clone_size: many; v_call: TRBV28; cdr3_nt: TGTGCCTTACAGGGGAGGGGGGACACCGGGGAGCTGTTTTTT; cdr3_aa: CALQGRGDTGELFF
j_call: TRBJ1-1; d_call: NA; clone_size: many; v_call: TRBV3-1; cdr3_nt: TGTGCCAGCAGCCAAGATAGTAGGGGGAGGACTGAAGCTTTCTTT; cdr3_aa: CASSQDSRGRTEAFF